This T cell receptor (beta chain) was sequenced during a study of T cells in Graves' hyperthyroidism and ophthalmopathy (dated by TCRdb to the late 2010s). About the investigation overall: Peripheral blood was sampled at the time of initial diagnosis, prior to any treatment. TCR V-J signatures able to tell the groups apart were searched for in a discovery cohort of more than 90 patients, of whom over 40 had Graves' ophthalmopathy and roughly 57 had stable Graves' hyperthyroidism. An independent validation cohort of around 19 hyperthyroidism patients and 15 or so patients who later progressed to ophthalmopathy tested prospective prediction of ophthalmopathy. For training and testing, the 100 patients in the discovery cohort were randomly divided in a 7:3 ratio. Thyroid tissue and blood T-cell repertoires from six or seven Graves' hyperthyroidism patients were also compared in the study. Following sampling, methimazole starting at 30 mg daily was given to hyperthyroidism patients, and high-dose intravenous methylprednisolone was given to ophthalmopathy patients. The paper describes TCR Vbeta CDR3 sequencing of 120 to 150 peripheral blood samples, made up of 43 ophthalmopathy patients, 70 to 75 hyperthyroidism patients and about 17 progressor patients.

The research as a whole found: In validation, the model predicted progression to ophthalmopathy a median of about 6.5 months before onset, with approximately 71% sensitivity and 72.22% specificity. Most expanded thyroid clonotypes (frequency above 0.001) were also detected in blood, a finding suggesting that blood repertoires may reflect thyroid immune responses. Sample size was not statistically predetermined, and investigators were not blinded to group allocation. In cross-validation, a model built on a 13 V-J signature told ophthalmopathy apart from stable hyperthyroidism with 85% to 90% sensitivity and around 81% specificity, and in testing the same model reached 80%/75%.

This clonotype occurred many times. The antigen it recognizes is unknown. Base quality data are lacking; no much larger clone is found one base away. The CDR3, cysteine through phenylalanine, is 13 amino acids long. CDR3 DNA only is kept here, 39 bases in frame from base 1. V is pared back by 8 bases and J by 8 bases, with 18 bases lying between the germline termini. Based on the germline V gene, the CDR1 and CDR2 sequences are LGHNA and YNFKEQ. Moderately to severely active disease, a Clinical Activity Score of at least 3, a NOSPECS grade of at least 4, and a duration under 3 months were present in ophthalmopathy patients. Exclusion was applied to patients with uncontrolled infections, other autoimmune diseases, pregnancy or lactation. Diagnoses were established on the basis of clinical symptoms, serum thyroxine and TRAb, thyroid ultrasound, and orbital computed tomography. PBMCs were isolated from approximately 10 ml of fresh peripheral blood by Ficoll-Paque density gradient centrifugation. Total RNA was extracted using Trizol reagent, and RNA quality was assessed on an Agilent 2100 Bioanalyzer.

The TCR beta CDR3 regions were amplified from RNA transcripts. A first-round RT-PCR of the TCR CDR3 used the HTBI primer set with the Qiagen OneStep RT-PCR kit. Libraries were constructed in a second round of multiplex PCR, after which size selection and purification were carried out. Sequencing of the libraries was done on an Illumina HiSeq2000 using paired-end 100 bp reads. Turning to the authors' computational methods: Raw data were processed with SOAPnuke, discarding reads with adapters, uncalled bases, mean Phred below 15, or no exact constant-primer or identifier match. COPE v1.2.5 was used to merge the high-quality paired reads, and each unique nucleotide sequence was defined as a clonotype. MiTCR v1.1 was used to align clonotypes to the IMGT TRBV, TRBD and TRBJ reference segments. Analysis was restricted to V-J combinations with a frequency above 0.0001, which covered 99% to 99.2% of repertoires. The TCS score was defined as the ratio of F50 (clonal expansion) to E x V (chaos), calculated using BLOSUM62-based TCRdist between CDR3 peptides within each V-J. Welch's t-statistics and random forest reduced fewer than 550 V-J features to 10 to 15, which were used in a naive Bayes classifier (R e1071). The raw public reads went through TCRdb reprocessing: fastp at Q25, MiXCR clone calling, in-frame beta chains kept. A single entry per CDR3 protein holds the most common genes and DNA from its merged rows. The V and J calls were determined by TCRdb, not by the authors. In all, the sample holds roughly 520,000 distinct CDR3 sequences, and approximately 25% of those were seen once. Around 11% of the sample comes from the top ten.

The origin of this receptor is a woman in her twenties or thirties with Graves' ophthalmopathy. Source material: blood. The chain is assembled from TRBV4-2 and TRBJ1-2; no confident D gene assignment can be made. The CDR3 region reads CASYSDHMFGYTF. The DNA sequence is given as TGTGCCAGCTACAGTGACCATATGTTCGGCTACACCTTC.